These 7 T cell receptor beta chains originate from one sample sequenced in a study of blood T cell repertoires in COVID-19. Sequencing used immunoSEQ multiplex PCR; TCRdb keeps in-frame clones, though not all of them. The repertoire holds 150,000 to 200,000 clones, with approximately 84% as singletons. The sample taken for sequencing was PBMCs or T cells enriched from blood (not recorded which). The receptors stem from a man between 45 and 60 years old who had recovered from COVID-19.

The chain couples TRBV2 to TRBJ2-7; 8 bases fit TRBD1. J gave up 7 bases and V 6 bases, and 11 bases lay outside the gene matches. The CDR3 contains 14 residues. Germline CDR1 is SNHLY and CDR2 is FYNNEI. CDR3 bases: TGTGCCAGCAGATGGACAGGGCCAGGTACTGAGCAGTACTTC. Protein: CASRWTGPGTEQYF. Based on the CDR3 plus reference TRBV2 and TRBJ2-7, the full variable domain is EPEVTQTPSHQVTQMGQEVILRCVPISNHLYFYWYRQILGQKVEFLVSFYNNEISEKSEIFDDQFSVERPDGSNFTLKIRSTKLEDSAMYFCASRWTGPGTEQYFGPGTRLTVT.

This chain connects TRBV9 to TRBJ2-5; 15 nucleotides match TRBD2. J lost 4 bases, V lost 3 bases, and 10 bases had no gene match. Germline V CDR1 and CDR2: SGDLS, YYNGEE. The CDR3 consists of 18 residues. CDR3: CASSDGLAGGLTPETQYF. The DNA for the CDR3 is TGTGCCAGCAGCGACGGACTAGCGGGGGGGCTTACCCCAGAGACCCAGTACTTC.

This clone was detected once. This chain uses TRBV18 with TRBJ2-1; 11 bases agree with TRBD1. The germline V gene encodes CDR1 KGHSH and CDR2 LQKENI. The V and J ends lost 3 bases and 6 bases, in that order; junction bases with no gene match: 7. The CDR3 has 16 amino acids. In DNA form, the CDR3 reads TGTGCCAGCTCACCGAACAGGGACAGGGGGGTCAATGAGCAGTTCTTC. Residues: CASSPNRDRGVNEQFF.

The gene calls are TRBV28 and TRBJ2-7, with D perhaps TRBD1 (6 bases). The CDR3 is 13 residues long. V was trimmed by 6 bases and J by 1 base, leaving 10 bases between them. Germline V gene data show CDR1 as MDHEN and CDR2 as SYDVKM. The CDR3 region is CASSGQSSYEQYF. DNA of the CDR3: TGTGCCAGCAGCGGACAGTCATCCTACGAGCAGTACTTC.

This chain connects TRBV9 to TRBJ1-1; 9 bases fit TRBD1. The CDR3 totals 15 residues. The V and J ends lost 6 bases and 9 bases, in that order; junction bases with no gene match: 15. Germline V gene lookup returns CDR1 SGDLS and CDR2 YYNGEE. DNA for the CDR3: TGTGCCAGCAATCTGAGGGGCGGACAGGGGCAACAAGCTTTCTTT. This encodes CASNLRGGQGQQAFF.

The rearrangement joins TRBV5-5 to TRBJ2-5, with 9 bases that match TRBD1. With V trimmed by 0 bases and J by 6 bases, 6 bases remained unmatched. Germline loops: CDR1 SGHKS, CDR2 YYEKEE (reference sequence). This CDR3 has 15 amino acids. CDR3 sequence (DNA): TGTGCCAGCAGCTTGGACGGGACAGGGTTACAGACCCAGTACTTC. Translated: CASSLDGTGLQTQYF.

The chain joins TRBV28 to TRBJ2-3, with 11 bases matching TRBD2. This CDR3 spans 19 amino acids. Germline V gene lookup returns CDR1 MDHEN and CDR2 SYDVKM. V was clipped by 5 bases and J by 9 bases; unmatched bases: 22. DNA of the CDR3: TGTGCCAGCAGTCACTACCGGCTAGCGGGGGGTCTTGCGGCGGAGACGCAGTATTTT. Translation: CASSHYRLAGGLAAETQYF.